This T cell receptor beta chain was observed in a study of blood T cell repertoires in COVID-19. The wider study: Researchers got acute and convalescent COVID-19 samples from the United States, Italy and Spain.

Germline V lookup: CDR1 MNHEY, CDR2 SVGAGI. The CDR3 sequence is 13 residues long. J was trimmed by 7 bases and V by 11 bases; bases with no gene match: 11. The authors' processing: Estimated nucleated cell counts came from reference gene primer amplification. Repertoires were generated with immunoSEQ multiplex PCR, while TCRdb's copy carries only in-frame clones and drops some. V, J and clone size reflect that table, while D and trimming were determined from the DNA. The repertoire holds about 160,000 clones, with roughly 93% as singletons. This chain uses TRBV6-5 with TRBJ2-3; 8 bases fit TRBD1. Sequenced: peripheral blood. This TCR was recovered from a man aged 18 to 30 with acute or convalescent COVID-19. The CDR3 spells CAGGQGIRNTQYF. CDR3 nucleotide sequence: TGTGCCGGTGGACAGGGCATTCGAAATACGCAGTATTTT.